This TCR beta chain was observed in a study of T cell responses to AZD1222 COVID-19 vaccine. Across the study: Recipients boosted at about 4 weeks or about 12 weeks are pooled. Study conclusions and caveats: Seropositivity was recorded at baseline in only a handful of AZD1222 recipients. Spike-specific TCR breadth and depth both grew after two AZD1222 doses.

Assay: immunoSEQ multiplex PCR; the TCRdb copy retains only in-frame clones and omits some. The top ten hold about 1.6% of the sample, which has about 170,000 clones, roughly 92% seen once. The CDR3 runs to 14 residues. The ends were cut back, 0 bases at V and 5 bases at J, with 10 bases in the middle. The germline CDR1 and CDR2 sequences are LNHNV and YYDKDF (reference sequence). Remarks on this clone: Antigen specificity is unknown.

The source material was peripheral blood, sampled on day 0 of AZD1222 vaccination. V and J are TRBV15 and TRBJ2-5; no reliable D call. The TCR sequence derives from an adult in good health. CDR3 sequence reads: CATSRDNAVETQYF. For the CDR3, the DNA is TGTGCCACCAGCAGAGATAACGCGGTGGAGACCCAGTACTTC.